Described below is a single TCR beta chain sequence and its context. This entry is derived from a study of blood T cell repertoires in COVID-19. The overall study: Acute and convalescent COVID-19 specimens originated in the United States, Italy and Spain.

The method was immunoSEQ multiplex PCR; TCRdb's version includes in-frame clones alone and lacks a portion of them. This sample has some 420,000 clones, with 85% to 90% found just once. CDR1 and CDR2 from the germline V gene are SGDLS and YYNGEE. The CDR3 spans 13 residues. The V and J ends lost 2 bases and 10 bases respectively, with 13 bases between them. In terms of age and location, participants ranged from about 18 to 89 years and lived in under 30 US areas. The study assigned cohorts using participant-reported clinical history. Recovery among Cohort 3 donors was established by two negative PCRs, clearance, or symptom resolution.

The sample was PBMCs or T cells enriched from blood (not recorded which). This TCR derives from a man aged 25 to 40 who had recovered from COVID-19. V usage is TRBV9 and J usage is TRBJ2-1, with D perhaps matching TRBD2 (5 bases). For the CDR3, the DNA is TGTGCCAGCAGCGTGGGCTCGGGATTGGAGCAGTTCTTC. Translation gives CASSVGSGLEQFF.